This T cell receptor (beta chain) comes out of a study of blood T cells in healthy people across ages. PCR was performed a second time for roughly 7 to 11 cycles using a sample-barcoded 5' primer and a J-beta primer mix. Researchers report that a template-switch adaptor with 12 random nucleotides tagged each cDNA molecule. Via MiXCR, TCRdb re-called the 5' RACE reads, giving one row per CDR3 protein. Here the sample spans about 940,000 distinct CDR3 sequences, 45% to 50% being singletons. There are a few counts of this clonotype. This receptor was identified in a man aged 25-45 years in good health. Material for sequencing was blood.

The CDR3 reads CASRKVHEQYF. The DNA of the CDR3 is TGTGCCAGCCGGAAGGTACACGAGCAGTACTTC. The chain couples TRBV12-3 or TRBV12-4 to TRBJ2-7; no clear D gene. The V end was cut by 8 bases, the J end by 5 bases, with 10 bases between. CDR3 size: 11 residues.